The present T cell receptor beta chain was sequenced within a study of blood T cell repertoires in COVID-19. Whole-study context: From T cells, B-cell-depleted T cells, or PBMCs came the material, which was cDNA or gDNA.

The data were produced by immunoSEQ multiplex PCR, yet TCRdb's version contains in-frame clones alone and is incomplete. The data contain 120,000 to 150,000 clones, around 80% of them singletons. Germline V CDR1 and CDR2: LGHDT, YNNKEL (reference sequence). V lost 4 bases and J lost 9, with 25 bases in between. The CDR3 length is 17 residues. The specimen sequenced was peripheral blood. The V and J genes are TRBV3-1 (or the pseudogene TRBV3-2) and TRBJ2-4; a possible D gene is TRBD2 (6 bases). This sequence originates from a woman in her forties or fifties with acute or convalescent COVID-19. CDR3 in amino acids: CASSRVRTGTGDGIQYF. The CDR3 DNA follows: TGTGCCAGCAGCCGCGTCCGGACCGGGACGGGGGATGGCATTCAGTACTTC.